This is a list of T cell receptor beta chains from one sample in a study of blood T cells in healthy people across ages. TCRdb processed the 5' RACE reads anew with MiXCR; each CDR3 protein has one entry. Of roughly 1,800,000 distinct CDR3 sequences listed, around half are singletons. Input material: blood. Receptor source: a woman in her forties in good health. Both conserved end residues are part of each CDR3. Fields, in order: D gene, clone size, J gene, V gene, CDR3 DNA, CDR3 protein. The D gene is left open where the match is weak. A clone size is listed for some rows: how often the clone was seen (once, few, many), or a class if it is expanded.

- few TRBJ2-3 TRBV7-9 TGTGCCAGCAGCCCCCTAGGGGACGGGCAGTATTTT CASSPLGDGQYF
TRBD2 - TRBJ2-7 TRBV28 TGTGCCAGCAGCCCACCTAGCGGATCCTACAATGAGCAGTACTTC CASSPPSGSYNEQYF
TRBD1 - TRBJ2-1 TRBV3-1 TGTGCCAGCAGCCGAGGACAGGGATGGAATGAGCAGTTCTTC CASSRGQGWNEQFF
TRBD1 - TRBJ2-7 TRBV5-5 TGTGCCAGCAGCACGGGACAGGACCCCTACGAGCAGTACTTC CASSTGQDPYEQYF
- few TRBJ2-1 TRBV7-9 TGTGCCAGCAGCCCCCGGAGCACCTACAATGAGCAGTTCTTC CASSPRSTYNEQFF
- few TRBJ1-2 TRBV7-3 TGTGCCAGCGGTTACTCAGGGAATGGCTACACCTTC CASGYSGNGYTF
- - TRBJ1-6 TRBV25-1 TGTGCCAGCAGTCCGGGACTCCCTAATTCACCCCTCCACTTT CASSPGLPNSPLHF
- - TRBJ2-1 TRBV9 TGTGCCAGCGAGAAGGGAGGACTGAACAATGAGCAGTTCTTC CASEKGGLNNEQFF
- - TRBJ1-2 TRBV20-1 TGCAGTGCCAAGCCCAGGCCAGGGTATGGCTACACCTTC CSAKPRPGYGYTF
- few TRBJ2-1 TRBV7-2 TGTGCCAGCAGCAAAAGACTAGTGGGTGGGGATGAGCAGTTCTTC CASSKRLVGGDEQFF
- many TRBJ1-6 TRBV5-1 TGCGCCAGCAGCTCGCAGGGATACAATTCACCCCTCCACTTT CASSSQGYNSPLHF
- - TRBJ1-5 TRBV6-2/TRBV6-3 TGTGCCAGCAGTTATGAACCAATCAAGCAGCCCCAGCATTTT CASSYEPIKQPQHF
TRBD1 once TRBJ2-5 TRBV5-1 TGCGCCAGCAGCGGGACAGGGGGTTACGAGACCCAGTACTTC CASSGTGGYETQYF
TRBD1 - TRBJ1-6 TRBV11-2 TGTGCCAGCAGCTACGAAAGGGGGCGAATTTCACCCCTCCACTTT CASSYERGRISPLHF
- few TRBJ2-3 TRBV27 TGTGCCAGCAGTTTAGAACTAGCTCGGGATACGCAGTATTTT CASSLELARDTQYF
- - TRBJ2-6 TRBV6-1 TGTGCCAGCAGACCTAACGTAGCCTCTGGGGCCAACGTCCTGACTTTC CASRPNVASGANVLTF
- - TRBJ2-5 TRBV11-2 TGTGCCAGCAGCTTAGAGATCGACAGAAAAGAGACCCAGTACTTC CASSLEIDRKETQYF
TRBD1 - TRBJ2-3 TRBV7-9 TGTGCCGCCGGGACAGTCTCACCCATAATGGCGGATACGCAGTATTTT CAAGTVSPIMADTQYF
- - TRBJ1-1 TRBV7-3 TGTGCCAGCAGCTTAAGGACCGGGCCTCGACCCTTGAACACTGAAGCTTTCTTT CASSLRTGPRPLNTEAFF
- - TRBJ2-1 TRBV12-3/TRBV12-4 TGTGCCAGCAGTTTAGCTGTAGGGGCAGGTGAGCAGTTCTTC CASSLAVGAGEQFF
- many TRBJ1-2 TRBV4-3 TGTGCCAGCAGCCAAGATAGGGTTGGAGGCTACACCTTC CASSQDRVGGYTF
TRBD2 - TRBJ2-5 TRBV24-1 TGTGCCACCAGTGACAAGCGGGGGATACAAGAGACCCAGTACTTC CATSDKRGIQETQYF
TRBD2 few TRBJ2-5 TRBV6-2/TRBV6-3 TGTGCCAGCAGTTACGCCGCGACTAGCGGGTACCAAGAGACCCAGTACTTC CASSYAATSGYQETQYF
- few TRBJ2-4 TRBV4-3 TGCGCCAGCAGCCAAAGCACCGGGACTTTGGGGAACATTCAGTACTTC CASSQSTGTLGNIQYF
- - TRBJ1-2 TRBV5-1 TGCGCCAGCAACTCCGACGGGGGCACATGGGACTATGGCTACACCTTC CASNSDGGTWDYGYTF
- - TRBJ2-7 TRBV10-1 TGCGCCAGCAGTGAGCCCGGGGGCAAGACCTACGAGCAGTACTTC CASSEPGGKTYEQYF
- - TRBJ2-7 TRBV7-2 TGTGCCAGCAGCCCATATCTGGGGTCCTACGAGCAGTACTTC CASSPYLGSYEQYF
- few TRBJ2-3 TRBV9 TGTGCCAGCAGCGTAGACCCATTGAGCCTTCCTAGCACAGATACGCAGTATTTT CASSVDPLSLPSTDTQYF
TRBD1 few TRBJ2-7 TRBV6-2/TRBV6-3 TGTGCCACTTCCCCCGTGTCTGCCCGGGACAGGAGATCCTACGAGCAGTACTTC CATSPVSARDRRSYEQYF
- - TRBJ2-7 TRBV14 TGTGCCAGCAGCCAAGGATTGAGAGGACCGATCTCCTACGAGCAGTACTTC CASSQGLRGPISYEQYF
- - TRBJ2-5 TRBV29-1 TGCAGCGTTGTGTATGCAGTGGGGGAGACCCAGTACTTC CSVVYAVGETQYF
- once TRBJ2-7 TRBV6-6 TGTGCCAGCAGTTACTCGTGGGGCCGTGATTCCTACGAGCAGTACTTC CASSYSWGRDSYEQYF
- few TRBJ2-7 TRBV6-2/TRBV6-3 TGTGCCAGCAGGGGCGTGGAAATCTACGAGCAGTACTTC CASRGVEIYEQYF
- - TRBJ1-5 TRBV20-1 TGCAGTGCTGGGGGCAGGGTCCTGGCTCAGCCCCAGCATTTT CSAGGRVLAQPQHF
- - TRBJ1-2 TRBV7-9 TGTGCCAGCAGCTTAGGGCTAGGGGAGGATGGCTACACCTTC CASSLGLGEDGYTF
- - TRBJ2-1 TRBV6-1 TGTGCCAGCAGTGAATCGGTTGGCTCCTACAATGAGCAGTTCTTC CASSESVGSYNEQFF